What follows are 6 T cell receptor beta chains derived from one specimen sequenced in a study of vaccination and CD4 T cells after COVID-19. An Oncomine TCR Beta short-read assay was used to sequence the DNA from cultured CD4+ T cells. A single record per CDR3 protein comes from TCRdb applying MiXCR to the PCR reads. The table has tens of thousands of distinct CDR3 sequences, around 43% seen once; the top ten hold 12%. Their antigen targets remain unknown. Treatment described: approximately nine-day PBMC culture with coronavirus spike peptide pools or control peptides (ViraFEST assay). Sequences were obtained from CD4+ T cells from blood, cultured in vitro. The origin of the receptors is a human donor who had recovered from COVID-19.

The genes are TRBV7-9 and TRBJ2-5; the D is unclear. V lost 5 bases, J lost 0 bases, and 7 bases lay in between. Per germline, CDR1 SEHNR and CDR2 FQNEAQ (reference sequence). This CDR3 is built from 13 residues. The CDR3 region has the DNA TGTGCCAGCAGCCTCAGGTACCAAGAGACCCAGTACTTC. It yields the protein CASSLRYQETQYF.

The chain couples TRBV20-1 to TRBJ2-5; unclear D gene. V was trimmed by 3 bases and J by 5 bases, leaving 10 bases between them. This CDR3 region has 12 residues. Per germline, CDR1 DFQATT and CDR2 SNEGSKA (reference sequence). CDR3 sequence: CSASPGSETQYF. The CDR3 DNA sequence: TGCAGTGCTAGCCCGGGTAGCGAGACCCAGTACTTC.

In its sample, this clonotype was seen a few times. The chain joins TRBV27 to TRBJ2-7; D unclear. Germline V CDR1 and CDR2: MNHEY, SMNVEV (reference sequence). V was trimmed by 2 bases and J by 0 bases, leaving 14 bases between them. This CDR3 region has 16 residues. CDR3 sequence reads: CASSLRPSLISYEQYF. DNA of the CDR3: TGTGCCAGCAGTTTAAGGCCCTCCCTCATCTCCTACGAGCAGTACTTC.

This rearrangement joins TRBV6-5 to TRBJ1-2; possible D gene TRBD1, 5 bases. CDR3 size: 15 residues. Trimming took off 2 bases at V and 4 bases at J, with 14 bases between the two ends. CDR1 is MNHEY, CDR2 SVGAGI, per germline. The CDR3 coding sequence is TGTGCCAGCAGTTACAGTTGGGGGAGAGGCTATGGCTACACCTTC. This codes for CASSYSWGRGYGYTF.

This chain joins TRBV18 and TRBJ1-6; maybe TRBD1 (6 bases). This CDR3 is built from 15 residues. The ends were cut back, 4 bases at V and 8 bases at J, with 15 bases in the middle. From germline, CDR1 is KGHSH and CDR2 LQKENI. The CDR3 DNA follows: TGTGCCAGCTCACGATCAGGGGAAGGGGATTCACCCCTCCACTTT. It specifies CASSRSGEGDSPLHF.

The rearrangement uses TRBV20-1 and TRBJ2-7, with 7 nucleotides matching TRBD2. The CDR3 sequence is 16 residues long. In germline, CDR1 is DFQATT, CDR2 SNEGSKA (reference sequence). With V trimmed by 1 base and J by 6 bases, 15 bases remained unmatched. DNA for the CDR3: TGCAGTGCTAGAGGCCCCTTTGACGGGACTAAGCTCGAGCAGTACTTC. It specifies CSARGPFDGTKLEQYF.